This is a list of T cell receptor beta chains from one sample in a study of blood T cell repertoires in COVID-19. The table came from immunoSEQ multiplex PCR; TCRdb's copy has only in-frame clones and leaves some out. This table holds roughly 290,000 clones, 70% to 85% found once. Sequencing input: peripheral blood. All receptors derive from a human donor with COVID-19, enrolled during active disease. The donor label of this sample is uncertain. The CDR3 runs from the conserved cysteine through the conserved F or W. A D gene is named only where the DNA matches it firmly. Some rows mark clone size as missing; the rest say once, few, many or name a class of expanded clone.

clone size,J gene,D gene,V gene,CDR3 DNA,CDR3 protein
-,TRBJ2-7,TRBD1,TRBV10-2,TGCGCCTCCAGAGGGGACAGGGTCACCTACGAGCAGTACTTC,CASRGDRVTYEQYF
-,TRBJ1-1,-,TRBV5-1,TGCGCCAGCAGCTACGTGGGACTGGGAGGCACTGAAGCTTTCTTT,CASSYVGLGGTEAFF
-,TRBJ2-1,TRBD2,TRBV6-4,TGTGCCAGCAAAAGGGAGGGGATTAGCGGGAGTGAGCAGTTCTTC,CASKREGISGSEQFF
-,TRBJ2-7,TRBD2,TRBV6-5,TGTGCCAGCAGTTACTCGATAACAGCGGGACTCCACGAGCAGTACTTC,CASSYSITAGLHEQYF
-,TRBJ1-6,-,TRBV19,TGTGCCAGTAGTATGGAGAGTAACGGCTCACCCCTCCACTTT,CASSMESNGSPLHF
-,TRBJ1-1,-,TRBV19,TGTGCCAGTAGTCTCAGGACGGGGGGAGGAACTGAAGCTTTCTTT,CASSLRTGGGTEAFF
-,TRBJ1-1,TRBD1,TRBV19,TGTGCCAGTAGTACGGGACAGCCGAACACTGAAGCTTTCTTT,CASSTGQPNTEAFF
-,TRBJ1-3,TRBD1,TRBV7-2,TGTGCCAGCAGCCTCACAGGGGGCAACTCTGGAAACACCATATATTTT,CASSLTGGNSGNTIYF
once,TRBJ2-1,TRBD1,TRBV13,TGTGCCAGCAGCTTAGTTAGGACAGGGGGACCCCTACCCTCCTACAATGAGCAGTTCTTC,CASSLVRTGGPLPSYNEQFF
once,TRBJ2-3,-,TRBV7-6,TGTGCCAGCAGCTTAGCACTAGCCTCTAGCACAGATACGCAGTATTTT,CASSLALASSTDTQYF
-,TRBJ2-1,-,TRBV9,TGTGCCAGCAGCGTAGATCACTACCCAAAGTTCTTC,CASSVDHYPKFF
-,TRBJ1-1,-,TRBV9,TGTGCCAGCAGCGTAGCGGTGAACACTGAAGCTTTCTTT,CASSVAVNTEAFF
few,TRBJ1-1,-,TRBV6-1,TGTGCCAGCAGTGAAGGTCCAGGGCCCATAGGAGCTTTCTTT,CASSEGPGPIGAFF
-,TRBJ1-1,-,TRBV10-3,TGTGCCATCAATGACGGGGGCACTGAAGCTTTCTTT,CAINDGGTEAFF
-,TRBJ1-5,-,TRBV5-1,TGCGCCAGCAGCCCCACAGGAGAGGGCAATCAGCCCCAGCATTTT,CASSPTGEGNQPQHF
-,TRBJ1-5,-,TRBV19,TGTGCCAGTAGTAAAGGGGCAGGCGGGGGCTGGGGCAATCAGCCCCAGCATTTT,CASSKGAGGGWGNQPQHF
-,TRBJ2-1,-,TRBV11-2,TGTGCCAGCAGCTTGGTCACGGCCCTAGGACTCAATGAGCAGTTCTTC,CASSLVTALGLNEQFF
once,TRBJ2-2,TRBD2,TRBV19,TGTGCCAGTAGCCTTCTAGCGGGAGGAGGCACCGGGGAGCTGTTTTTT,CASSLLAGGGTGELFF
few,TRBJ1-2,-,TRBV28,TGTGCCAGCAGTTTCTTGCTCCGGAACTATGGCTACACCTTC,CASSFLLRNYGYTF
few,TRBJ2-5,-,TRBV3-1/TRBV3-2,TGTGCCAGCAGCCAAGAATCTCGGGGGGCCTGGGAGACCCAGTACTTC,CASSQESRGAWETQYF
few,TRBJ1-2,TRBD1,TRBV5-6,TGTGCCAGCAGCTACCGGGACAGGGTATGGGATGGCTACACCTTC,CASSYRDRVWDGYTF
-,TRBJ1-4,-,TRBV9,TGTGCCAGCCGGTGGCAGGGTAATGAAAAACTGTTTTTT,CASRWQGNEKLFF
-,TRBJ1-2,-,TRBV28,TGTGCCAGCAGTTTACAGGGGCCAGGAGGCTACACCTTC,CASSLQGPGGYTF
-,TRBJ1-1,-,TRBV19,TGTGCCAGTAGTACACAGACGAACACTGAAGCTTTCTTT,CASSTQTNTEAFF
-,TRBJ1-5,-,TRBV28,TGTGCCAGCAGCCCAGACGGGTATCAGCCCCAGCATTTT,CASSPDGYQPQHF
-,TRBJ2-3,TRBD2,TRBV9,TGTGCCAGCAGCGTCCTAGCGGGAGTTGGGACAGATACGCAGTATTTT,CASSVLAGVGTDTQYF
-,TRBJ2-7,TRBD2,TRBV5-4,TGTGCCAGCAGCCCCGGGGCTAGCGGGAGTACATACTACGAGCAGTACTTC,CASSPGASGSTYYEQYF
-,TRBJ2-5,TRBD2,TRBV4-2,TGTGCCAGCAGCCAAACTAGCGGGACTGGGGTAGAGACCCAGTACTTC,CASSQTSGTGVETQYF
-,TRBJ1-4,-,TRBV30,TGTGCCTGGAGTGGGGACCCGGGACAAATTAATGAAAAACTGTTTTTT,CAWSGDPGQINEKLFF
-,TRBJ2-1,-,TRBV7-3,TGTGCCAGCAGCTCACCTACAGCGGAGAAGCAGTTCTTC,CASSSPTAEKQFF
few,TRBJ2-7,-,TRBV7-3,TGTGCCAGCAGCTTATCCGGGGTCGGAACCTACGAGCAGTACTTC,CASSLSGVGTYEQYF
-,TRBJ2-1,-,TRBV6-5,TGTGCCAGCACCGGACAGAACTCCTACAATGAGCAGTTCTTC,CASTGQNSYNEQFF
-,TRBJ1-2,TRBD1,TRBV13,TGTGCCAGCAGCTTCTGGGGACAGGGGCACTATGGCTACACCTTC,CASSFWGQGHYGYTF
-,TRBJ2-7,-,TRBV5-6,TGTGCCAGCAGTTTCGCGGGGTCCTACGAGCAGTACTTC,CASSFAGSYEQYF
-,TRBJ2-4,TRBD2,TRBV19,TGTGCCAGTAGTCCGGGCGGGAGGGCGGAGGCCAAAAACATTCAGTACTTC,CASSPGGRAEAKNIQYF